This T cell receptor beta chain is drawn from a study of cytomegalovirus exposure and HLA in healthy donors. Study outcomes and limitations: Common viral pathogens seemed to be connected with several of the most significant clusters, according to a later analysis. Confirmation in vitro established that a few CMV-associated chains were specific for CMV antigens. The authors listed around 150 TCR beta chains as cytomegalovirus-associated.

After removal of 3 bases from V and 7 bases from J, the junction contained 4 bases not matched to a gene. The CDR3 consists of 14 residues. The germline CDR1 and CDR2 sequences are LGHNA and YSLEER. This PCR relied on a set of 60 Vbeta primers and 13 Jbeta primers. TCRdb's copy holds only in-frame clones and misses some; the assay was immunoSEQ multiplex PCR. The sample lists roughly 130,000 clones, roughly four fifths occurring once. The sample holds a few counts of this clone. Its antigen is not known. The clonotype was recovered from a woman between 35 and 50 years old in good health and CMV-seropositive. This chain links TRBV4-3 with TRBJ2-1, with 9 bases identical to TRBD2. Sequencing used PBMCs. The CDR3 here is CASSHSAGGNEQFF. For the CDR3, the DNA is TGCGCCAGCAGCCACTCAGCGGGAGGTAATGAGCAGTTCTTC.